Listed below are T cell receptor beta chains from one sample, sequenced in a study of beta chain features in type 1 diabetes. The data were produced by immunoSEQ multiplex PCR, yet TCRdb's version contains in-frame clones alone and is incomplete. The sample has 810,000 or so clones; under 20% are singletons. Sequenced sample: naive CD4+ T cells from blood. These receptors originate from a woman aged 18-29 years in good health. Both conserved end residues are part of each CDR3. The D gene is left open where the match is weak. Some rows mark clone size as missing; the rest say once, few, many or name a class of expanded clone.

size | J | D | V | DNA | CDR3
few | TRBJ2-7 | TRBD2 | TRBV2 | TGTGCCAGCAGTGATTCTAGCGGGAGTTACGAGCAGTACTTC | CASSDSSGSYEQYF
- | TRBJ2-6 | TRBD2 | TRBV6-6 | TGTGCCGCAGGGGTGCGGGAGGACTCTGGGGCCAACGTCCTGACTTTC | CAAGVREDSGANVLTF
- | TRBJ2-1 | TRBD2 | TRBV19 | TGTGCCAGTAGTGCCCCCAGACTAGCGGACTACAATGAGCAGTTCTTC | CASSAPRLADYNEQFF
- | TRBJ2-1 | - | TRBV15 | TGTGCCACCAGCCCTCCGCTTAGGTCCCGGGTCGGGGACAATGAGCAGTTCTTC | CATSPPLRSRVGDNEQFF
- | TRBJ2-6 | - | TRBV11-2 | TGTGCCAGCAGCTATCTAGGTTCGGGGGCCAACGTCCTGACTTTC | CASSYLGSGANVLTF
few | TRBJ2-3 | TRBD2 | TRBV5-1 | TGCGCCAGCAGTGCTAGCGGGAGGAGTACAGATACGCAGTATTTT | CASSASGRSTDTQYF
few | TRBJ2-3 | TRBD2 | TRBV5-4 | TGTGCCAGCAGCCCCATAGCGGGAGGATACACAGATACGCAGTATTTT | CASSPIAGGYTDTQYF
few | TRBJ2-5 | - | TRBV7-9 | TGTGCCAGCAGCTTAGACGGGACCCAGTACTTC | CASSLDGTQYF
few | TRBJ2-6 | TRBD1 | TRBV6-5 | TGTGCCAGCATGAGGACAGGGAGGGCCAACGTCCTGACTTTC | CASMRTGRANVLTF
- | TRBJ2-1 | TRBD2 | TRBV5-1 | TGCGCCAGCAGCTTGGCCCCTAGCGGGAAAGGTAATGAGCAGTTCTTC | CASSLAPSGKGNEQFF
- | TRBJ1-2 | - | TRBV7-9 | TGTGCCAGCAGCCCGAGGACAGCGCACCTCATGGACTATGGCTACACCTTC | CASSPRTAHLMDYGYTF
few | TRBJ2-1 | - | TRBV5-6 | TGTGCCAGCAGCTGGACGAGCGGGGAGCAGTTCTTC | CASSWTSGEQFF
- | TRBJ1-2 | - | TRBV2 | TGTGCCAGCAGTGACGACAGAGCGGTTGGCTACACCTTC | CASSDDRAVGYTF
- | TRBJ2-7 | - | TRBV6-1 | TGTGCCAGCAGTGGTGGGCGGAGGGCTTACGAGCAGTACTTC | CASSGGRRAYEQYF
- | TRBJ1-4 | - | TRBV5-4 | TGTGCCAGCAGCTCCGGGACCGTTGATGAAAAACTGTTTTTT | CASSSGTVDEKLFF
- | TRBJ2-1 | - | TRBV5-1 | TGCGCCAGCAGCTACATAGCGAGCTCCTACAATGAGCAGTTCTTC | CASSYIASSYNEQFF
- | TRBJ1-2 | - | TRBV6-6 | TGTGCCAGCAGTTCTACCGGGTCTTTGGGGTCTGGCTACACCTTC | CASSSTGSLGSGYTF
- | TRBJ2-7 | - | TRBV1 | TGCACCAGCAGCCAAGATCAGCACCCCGGGACGGCCCCCTACGAGCAGTACTTC | CTSSQDQHPGTAPYEQYF
few | TRBJ2-1 | - | TRBV7-2 | TGTGCCAGCAGCTTATCCTCGTTTTACAATGAGCAGTTCTTC | CASSLSSFYNEQFF
- | TRBJ1-2 | - | TRBV7-9 | TGTGCCAGCAGGATGGGGGGCGCGCACTATGGCTACACCTTC | CASRMGGAHYGYTF
few | TRBJ2-5 | - | TRBV7-9 | TGTGCCAGCAGCTTAACGGCGGCTAAAGAGACCCAGTACTTC | CASSLTAAKETQYF
- | TRBJ2-1 | TRBD1 | TRBV4-3 | TGCGCCAGCAGCCAAGTATGGACAGGGTCAATTGAGCAGTTCTTC | CASSQVWTGSIEQFF
few | TRBJ2-5 | - | TRBV6-5 | TGTGCCAGCAGGTCAGGGGAGACCCAGTACTTC | CASRSGETQYF
few | TRBJ2-7 | - | TRBV4-3 | TGCGCCAGCAGCCAAGATAGTCGGAGGAACATTTACGAGCAGTACTTC | CASSQDSRRNIYEQYF
- | TRBJ2-2 | - | TRBV5-1 | TGCGCTAGCAGGGGACCCGCGAACACCGGGGAGCTGTTTTTT | CASRGPANTGELFF
many | TRBJ1-2 | - | TRBV14 | TGTGCCAGCAGCCAAGACGGGCCGTCCACCTTC | CASSQDGPSTF
few | TRBJ2-5 | - | TRBV11-1 | TGTGCCAGCAGCTTTTCCCCGTGGCTGTCGGCGAACCAAGAGACCCAGTACTTC | CASSFSPWLSANQETQYF
few | TRBJ1-1 | - | TRBV7-9 | TGTGCCAGCAGCTTTCAGGAGGTATCTCAAGCTTTCTTT | CASSFQEVSQAFF
- | TRBJ2-7 | - | TRBV4-1 | TGCGCCAGCAGCCAAGAGGGGTGTGTAGTAGGTTTCTACTGCGAGCAGTACTTC | CASSQEGCVVGFYCEQYF
few | TRBJ2-7 | TRBD2 | TRBV6-5 | TGTGCCAGCAGTTACTCCGGGACTAGCGCCCACGAGCAGTACTTC | CASSYSGTSAHEQYF
- | TRBJ2-1 | - | TRBV18 | TGTGCCAGCTCACCACTGGGGTGGACCGTGGGGAATGAGCAGTTCTTC | CASSPLGWTVGNEQFF
few | TRBJ2-3 | - | TRBV19 | TGTGCCAGTAGTACCGGAGGACCAGATACGCAGTATTTT | CASSTGGPDTQYF
- | TRBJ2-7 | TRBD2 | TRBV7-6 | TGTGCCAGCAGCTTAGTGCGGGAGAGCTCCTACGAGCAGTACTTC | CASSLVRESSYEQYF
few | TRBJ2-3 | - | TRBV7-2 | TGTGCCAGCAGCTTAGGTGCTATCACAGATACGCAGTATTTT | CASSLGAITDTQYF
- | TRBJ2-5 | - | TRBV15 | TGTGCCACCAGCAGAGTGGGAGGTGGTGGGAGAGGGACCCAGTACTTC | CATSRVGGGGRGTQYF
- | TRBJ2-1 | TRBD1 | TRBV4-3 | TGCGCCAGCAGCCAGCGACAGGGAAGAAATGAGCAGTTCTTC | CASSQRQGRNEQFF
few | TRBJ2-6 | - | TRBV7-2 | TGTGCCAGCACCGTTGACTCTGGGGCCAACGTCCTGACTTTC | CASTVDSGANVLTF
few | TRBJ2-4 | - | TRBV6-5 | TGTGCCAGCAGGCCCCTGACGAGCTCGCGGGGCATTCAGTACTTC | CASRPLTSSRGIQYF
- | TRBJ1-4 | - | TRBV28 | TGTGCCAGCAACCGAGGCAGGGCGGCTGAAAAACTGTTTTTT | CASNRGRAAEKLFF
- | TRBJ2-6 | - | TRBV4-2 | TGTGCCAGCAGCCCAGCAGGGGCCAACGTCCTGACTTTC | CASSPAGANVLTF
- | TRBJ2-1 | TRBD2 | TRBV7-6 | TGTGCCAGCAGTCCCTTCAGCGGGAGGGCCGGCGATGAGCAGTTCTTC | CASSPFSGRAGDEQFF
few | TRBJ2-1 | - | TRBV19 | TGTGCCAGTAGTGTAATCGGGTCCTACAATGAGCAGTTCTTC | CASSVIGSYNEQFF
few | TRBJ1-5 | - | TRBV2 | TGTGCCAGTAACGGACACCTTTTGGGCCCCCAGCATTTT | CASNGHLLGPQHF
few | TRBJ2-1 | - | TRBV7-9 | TGTGCCAGCAGTAGGGGCTCCTACAATGAGCAGTTCTTC | CASSRGSYNEQFF
- | TRBJ2-1 | TRBD1 | TRBV4-1 | TGCGCCAGCAGCGCACAGCCGGGACAGAGTTACAATGAGCAGTTCTTC | CASSAQPGQSYNEQFF
few | TRBJ2-1 | TRBD2 | TRBV9 | TGTGCCAGCAGCGTAGGTCATAGCGGGAGTCGTTACAATGAGCAGTTCTTC | CASSVGHSGSRYNEQFF
- | TRBJ2-5 | TRBD1 | TRBV6-5 | TGTGCCAGCAGTTACTTTGCCCAGGACAGGGGAGAGACCCAGTACTTC | CASSYFAQDRGETQYF
- | TRBJ2-2 | - | TRBV4-3 | TGCGCCAGCAGCCAAGAATATATCGCCGGGGAGCTGTTTTTT | CASSQEYIAGELFF
- | TRBJ2-4 | - | TRBV6-1 | TGTGCCCGAGGGAGGCGGCAGTTAGCCAAAAACATTCAGTACTTC | CARGRRQLAKNIQYF
- | TRBJ2-1 | TRBD1 | TRBV7-2 | TGTGCCAGCAGCTCAAACAGGGGCACCTCCTACAATGAGCAGTTCTTC | CASSSNRGTSYNEQFF
once | TRBJ1-1 | - | TRBV25-1 | TGTGCCAGCCAAAAATTGGCGGGGGCACAGGAAGTACAAGCTTTCTTT | CASQKLAGAQEVQAFF
few | TRBJ2-5 | - | TRBV6-6 | TGTGCCAGCAGTCGACAGGCTCAAGAGACCCAGTACTTC | CASSRQAQETQYF
- | TRBJ2-5 | - | TRBV6-1 | TGTGCCAGCGGTATCGAGACCCAGTACTTC | CASGIETQYF
few | TRBJ2-5 | - | TRBV27 | TGTGCCAGCCGCAGCCCCGGGGACTCCTCCCTAGGGACCCAGTACTTC | CASRSPGDSSLGTQYF
few | TRBJ2-2 | - | TRBV7-2 | TGTGCCAGCAGCTTACGGAGAACCGGGGAGCTGTTTTTT | CASSLRRTGELFF
few | TRBJ2-5 | - | TRBV7-9 | TGTGCCAGCAGCTCGGAGGGGCCCCAAGAGACCCAGTACTTC | CASSSEGPQETQYF
few | TRBJ2-6 | - | TRBV5-5 | TGTGCCAGCAGCTTGGAGGGAAACGGGGCCAACGTCCTGACTTTC | CASSLEGNGANVLTF
- | TRBJ2-7 | - | TRBV7-2 | TGTGCCAGCAGTTGGGCCCCCTCCTACGAGCAGTACTTC | CASSWAPSYEQYF
many | TRBJ2-4 | - | TRBV5-4 | TGTGCCAGCAGCTTACGGGCTTCTGGCAAAAACATTCAGTACTTC | CASSLRASGKNIQYF
- | TRBJ1-4 | - | TRBV7-2 | TGTGCCAGCAGCCTATTACCGTCAGGAAGGAATGAAAAACTGTTTTTT | CASSLLPSGRNEKLFF